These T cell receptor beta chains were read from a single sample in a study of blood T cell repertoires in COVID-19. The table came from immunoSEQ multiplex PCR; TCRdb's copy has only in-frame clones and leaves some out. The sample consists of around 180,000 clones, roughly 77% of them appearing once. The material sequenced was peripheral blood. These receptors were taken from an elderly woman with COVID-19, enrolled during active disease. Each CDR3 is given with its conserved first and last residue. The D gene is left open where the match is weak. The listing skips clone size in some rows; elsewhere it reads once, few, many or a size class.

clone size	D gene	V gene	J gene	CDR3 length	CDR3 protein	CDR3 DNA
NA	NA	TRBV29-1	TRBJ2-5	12	CSVTTAGETQYF	TGCAGCGTTACGACAGCAGGAGAGACCCAGTACTTC
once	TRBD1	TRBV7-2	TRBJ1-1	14	CASSRTGGLTEAFF	TGTGCCAGCAGCCGGACAGGGGGCCTAACTGAAGCTTTCTTT
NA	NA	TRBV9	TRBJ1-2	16	CASSEDPGAGDYGYTF	TGTGCCAGCAGCGAGGACCCCGGGGCGGGAGACTATGGCTACACCTTC
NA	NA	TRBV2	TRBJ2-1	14	CARGGRSSYNEQFF	TGTGCCAGGGGGGGGCGATCCTCCTACAATGAGCAGTTCTTC
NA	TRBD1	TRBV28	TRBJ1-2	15	CASSLPGQGYYGYTF	TGTGCCAGCAGTTTACCGGGACAGGGCTACTATGGCTACACCTTC
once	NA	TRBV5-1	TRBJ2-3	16	CASSHAAGAVTDTQYF	TGCGCCAGCAGCCATGCGGCAGGGGCAGTAACAGATACGCAGTATTTT
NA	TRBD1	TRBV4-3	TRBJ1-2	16	CASSQGPGQGFYGYTF	TGCGCCAGCAGCCAAGGGCCGGGACAGGGCTTCTATGGCTACACCTTC
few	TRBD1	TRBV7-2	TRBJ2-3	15	CASSLGGQGADTQYF	TGTGCCAGCAGCTTAGGGGGACAGGGGGCAGATACGCAGTATTTT
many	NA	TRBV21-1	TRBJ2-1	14	CASTRGVPYNEQFF	TGTGCCAGCACCCGCGGGGTTCCCTACAATGAGCAGTTCTTC
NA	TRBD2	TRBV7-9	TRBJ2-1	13	CASRSGGWAEQFF	TGTGCCAGCAGGAGCGGGGGGTGGGCTGAGCAGTTCTTC
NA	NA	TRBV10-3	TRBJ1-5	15	CAISQGRDSNQPQHF	TGTGCCATCAGCCAGGGGAGGGATAGCAATCAGCCCCAGCATTTT
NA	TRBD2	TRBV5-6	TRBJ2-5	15	CASSLRLAGGETQYF	TGTGCCAGCAGCTTACGACTAGCGGGGGGAGAGACCCAGTACTTC
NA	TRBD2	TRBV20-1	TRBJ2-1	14	CSASGGSSYNEQFF	TGCAGTGCTAGTGGCGGGAGCTCCTACAATGAGCAGTTCTTC
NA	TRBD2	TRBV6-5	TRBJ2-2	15	CASRGLAGVAGELFF	TGTGCCAGCAGGGGACTAGCGGGAGTGGCCGGGGAGCTGTTTTTT
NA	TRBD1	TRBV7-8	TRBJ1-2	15	CASSFRTGSDYGYTF	TGTGCCAGCAGCTTCCGGACAGGGTCGGACTATGGCTACACCTTC
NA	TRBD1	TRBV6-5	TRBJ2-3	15	CASSEDRVLSDTQYF	TGTGCCAGCAGCGAGGACAGGGTTTTATCAGATACGCAGTATTTT
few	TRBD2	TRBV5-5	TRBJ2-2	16	CASSLGLAGTTGELFF	TGTGCCAGCAGCTTGGGGCTAGCGGGGACCACCGGGGAGCTGTTTTTT
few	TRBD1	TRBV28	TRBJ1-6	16	CASSLDRGRINSPLHF	TGTGCCAGCAGTTTAGACAGGGGGCGAATTAATTCACCCCTCCACTTT
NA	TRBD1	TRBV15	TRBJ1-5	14	CATSRGQGNQPQHF	TGTGCCACCAGCAGAGGACAGGGAAATCAGCCCCAGCATTTT
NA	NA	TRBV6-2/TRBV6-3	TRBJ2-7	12	CASSQVPREQYF	TGTGCCAGCAGCCAAGTTCCGCGGGAGCAGTACTTC
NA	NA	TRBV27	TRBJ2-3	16	CASSSSWGGRADTQYF	TGTGCCAGCAGTTCATCTTGGGGGGGCCGGGCGGATACGCAGTATTTT
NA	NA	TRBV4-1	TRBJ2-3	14	CASSHAGRPDTQYF	TGCGCCAGCAGCCATGCAGGCCGCCCAGATACGCAGTATTTT
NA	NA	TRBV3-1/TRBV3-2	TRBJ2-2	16	CASSQPRGTDTGELFF	TGTGCCAGCAGCCAACCCAGGGGTACGGACACCGGGGAGCTGTTTTTT
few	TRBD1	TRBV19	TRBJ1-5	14	CASIGTGGYQPQHF	TGTGCCAGTATAGGGACAGGGGGCTACCAGCCCCAGCATTTT
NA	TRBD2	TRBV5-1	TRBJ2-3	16	CASSYGDYPHTDTQYF	TGCGCCAGCAGCTACGGGGACTACCCTCACACAGATACGCAGTATTTT
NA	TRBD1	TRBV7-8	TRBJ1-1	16	CASSLVGSQGDTEAFF	TGTGCCAGCAGCTTAGTAGGGTCCCAGGGGGATACTGAAGCTTTCTTT
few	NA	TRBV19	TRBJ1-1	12	CASSGQGSEAFF	TGTGCCAGTAGTGGCCAGGGTTCTGAAGCTTTCTTT
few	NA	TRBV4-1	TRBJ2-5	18	CASSQEGLGVADEETQYF	TGCGCCAGCAGCCAAGAGGGGTTAGGGGTAGCGGATGAAGAGACCCAGTACTTC
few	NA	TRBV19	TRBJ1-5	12	CASSPRDPPQHF	TGTGCCAGTAGCCCCAGGGATCCGCCCCAGCATTTT
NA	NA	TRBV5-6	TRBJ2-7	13	CASSLARFGEQYF	TGTGCCAGCAGCCTCGCTAGGTTTGGCGAGCAGTACTTC
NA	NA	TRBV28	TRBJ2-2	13	CASTHSNTGELFF	TGTGCCAGCACCCACTCGAACACCGGGGAGCTGTTTTTT
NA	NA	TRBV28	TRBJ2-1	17	CASSFELARVAYNEQFF	TGTGCCAGCAGTTTCGAGCTAGCGAGAGTCGCCTACAATGAGCAGTTCTTC
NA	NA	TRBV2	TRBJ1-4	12	CASKGDDEKLFF	TGTGCCAGCAAGGGGGATGATGAAAAACTGTTTTTT
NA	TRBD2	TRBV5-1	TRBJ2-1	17	CASSGGTSGRNMYEQFF	TGCGCCAGCAGCGGAGGGACTAGCGGGAGAAACATGTATGAGCAGTTCTTC
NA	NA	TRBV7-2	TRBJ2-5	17	CASSFSFPGQGSETQYF	TGTGCCAGCAGCTTCTCCTTCCCAGGTCAGGGGAGCGAGACCCAGTACTTC
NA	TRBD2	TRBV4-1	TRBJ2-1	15	CASSPSSGAYNEQFF	TGCGCCAGCAGCCCTTCAAGCGGGGCCTACAATGAGCAGTTCTTC
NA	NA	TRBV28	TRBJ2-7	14	CASSLLQGSYEQYF	TGTGCCAGCAGTTTGTTGCAGGGTAGTTACGAGCAGTACTTC
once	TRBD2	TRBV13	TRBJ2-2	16	CASSLYLAGDPGELFF	TGTGCCAGCAGCTTATATCTAGCGGGAGACCCCGGGGAGCTGTTTTTT
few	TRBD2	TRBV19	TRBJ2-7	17	CASSRTGGYRNSYEQYF	TGTGCCAGTAGTCGTACGGGGGGTTACAGAAACTCCTACGAGCAGTACTTC
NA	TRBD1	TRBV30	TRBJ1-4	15	CAWSVLGQGHEKLFF	TGTGCCTGGAGTGTACTGGGACAGGGTCATGAAAAACTGTTTTTT
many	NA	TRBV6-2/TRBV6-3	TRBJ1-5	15	CASSYEGVGGQPQHF	TGTGCCAGCAGTTACGAGGGGGTTGGCGGTCAGCCCCAGCATTTT
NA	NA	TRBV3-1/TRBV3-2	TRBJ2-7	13	CASSFTRAYEQYF	TGTGCCAGCAGCTTCACACGGGCCTACGAGCAGTACTTC
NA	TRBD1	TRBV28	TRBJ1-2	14	CASSSGDRAYGYTF	TGTGCCAGCAGTTCGGGGGACAGGGCATATGGCTACACCTTC
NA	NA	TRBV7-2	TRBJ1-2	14	CASSLVRGKDGYTF	TGTGCCAGCAGCTTAGTTAGAGGGAAGGATGGCTACACCTTC
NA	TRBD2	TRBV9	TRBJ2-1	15	CASSVVAGGPDEQFF	TGTGCCAGCAGCGTAGTAGCGGGGGGGCCGGATGAGCAGTTCTTC
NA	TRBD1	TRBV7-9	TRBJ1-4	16	CASSETGGAPNEKLFF	TGTGCCAGCAGCGAAACAGGGGGCGCACCTAATGAAAAACTGTTTTTT
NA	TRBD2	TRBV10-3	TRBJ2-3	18	CAISEASGGSGGTDTQYF	TGTGCCATCAGTGAGGCTTCCGGAGGTAGCGGGGGCACAGATACGCAGTATTTT
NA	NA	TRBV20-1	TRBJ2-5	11	CSALPGETQYF	TGCAGTGCACTCCCAGGGGAGACCCAGTACTTC
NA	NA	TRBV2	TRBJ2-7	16	CASSDGDNMGNYEQYF	TGTGCCAGCAGTGATGGGGACAATATGGGGAACTACGAGCAGTACTTC
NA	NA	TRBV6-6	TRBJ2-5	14	CASSYSSSRETQYF	TGTGCCAGCAGTTACTCGTCTAGTCGAGAGACCCAGTACTTC
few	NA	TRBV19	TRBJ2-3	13	CASSIQGTDTQYF	TGTGCCAGTAGTATCCAGGGAACAGATACGCAGTATTTT
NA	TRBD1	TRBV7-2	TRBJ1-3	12	CASSLQGGTIYF	TGTGCCAGCAGCCTACAGGGGGGGACCATATATTTT
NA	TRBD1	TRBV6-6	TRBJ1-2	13	CASSTGTGNGYTF	TGTGCCAGCAGTACCGGGACAGGGAATGGCTACACCTTC
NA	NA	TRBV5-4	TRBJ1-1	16	CASSLYLKGGNTEAFF	TGTGCCAGCAGCTTGTATCTTAAGGGAGGTAACACTGAAGCTTTCTTT
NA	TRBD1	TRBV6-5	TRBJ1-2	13	CASSRDRAYGYTF	TGTGCCAGCAGTAGGGACAGGGCTTATGGCTACACCTTC